The 26 T cell receptor beta chains listed next were all sequenced from one sample in a study of T cell repertoires in cytomegalovirus infection. Their specific antigens are unknown. TCRdb used MiXCR to reprocess the reads, holding one entry per CDR3 protein. The table lists just over 450,000 distinct CDR3 sequences, about 39% of them singletons. Here the sequenced sample was cultured PBMCs, taken from culture after CMV antigen stimulation. The source is a human donor in good health (CMV status not recorded). Some clones in this sample may be carry-over from other donors' samples.

This chain uses TRBV7-8 with TRBJ1-5; TRBD1 agrees at 9 bases. The ends lost 4 bases at V and 3 bases at J; junction bases unmatched: 10. Germline V lookup: CDR1 SGHVS, CDR2 FQNEAQ. This CDR3 is 17 amino acids long. CDR3 sequence (DNA): TGTGCCAGCAGCTCGGGACAGGGAGTGGAGGACAATCAGCCCCAGCATTTT. The encoded protein is CASSSGQGVEDNQPQHF.

This sequence joins TRBV7-2 and TRBJ1-2; D remains unclear. Trimming shortened V by 3 bases and J by 6 bases, and 8 bases separated the two germline ends. The germline CDR1 and CDR2 sequences are SGHTA and FQGNSA. The length of the CDR3 is 12 residues. Here the CDR3 reads CASSLDLNGYTF. The DNA of the CDR3 is TGTGCCAGCAGCTTGGATTTAAATGGCTACACCTTC.

Of note for this clonotype: At one of its ends the junction is not consistent with the germline gene, which may arise from a read error. V and J are TRBV7-9 and TRBJ2-3; D is possibly TRBD1 (6 bases). In germline, CDR1 is SEHNR, CDR2 FQNEAQ (reference sequence). CDR3 length: 14 amino acids. CDR3 protein: CATSMAGVGDTQYF. The CDR3 nucleotides read TGTGCCACCAGCATGGCAGGGGTTGGAGATACGCAGTATTTT.

The V gene is TRBV6-2 or TRBV6-3, the J gene TRBJ2-7, with a possible D match to TRBD1 (6 bases). The CDR3 sequence is 14 residues long. Germline-derived CDR1 and CDR2 are MNHEY and SVGEGT. Between the trimmed V and J ends, which lost 4 bases and 3 bases, there was a span of 13 bases. The CDR3 is CASSWTAGIYEQYF. The CDR3 nucleotides read TGTGCCAGCAGTTGGACAGCCGGGATCTACGAGCAGTACTTC.

The chain has TRBV7-8 and TRBJ1-2; the D is unclear. This CDR3 spans 13 amino acids. Between the trimmed V and J ends, which lost 3 bases and 11 bases, there was a span of 16 bases. Germline lookup yields CDR1 SGHVS and CDR2 FQNEAQ. Written as DNA, the CDR3 is TGTGCCAGCAGCTTCGCGCCCGGGAACACATACACCTTC. Protein product: CASSFAPGNTYTF.

This clonotype turned up a few times. The chain is built from TRBV7-2 and TRBJ2-3, with TRBD2 identical over 7 bases. From germline, CDR1 is SGHTA and CDR2 FQGNSA. V lost 2 bases, J lost 2 bases, and 4 bases stayed unmatched. The CDR3 sequence is 15 residues long. CDR3 region: CASSLWTRYTDTQYF. In DNA form, the CDR3 reads TGTGCCAGCAGCTTATGGACTAGGTACACAGATACGCAGTATTTT.

This clonotype was seen more than once but under ten times. This sequence joins TRBV7-6 and TRBJ2-1; 11 bases match TRBD2. Germline V gene sequence: CDR1 SGHVS, CDR2 FNYEAQ. J was trimmed by 6 bases and V by 5 bases; bases with no gene match: 6. The CDR3 sequence is 15 residues long. CDR3 DNA: TGTGCCAGCAGCATGGGCACTAGCGGGAGCAATGAGCAGTTCTTC. This gives the protein CASSMGTSGSNEQFF.

The V call is TRBV6-1, the J call TRBJ2-3; D unresolved. In germline, CDR1 is MNHNS, CDR2 SASEGT. The CDR3 is 16 residues long. V was clipped by 5 bases and J by 2 bases, with 17 bases between them. CDR3 sequence (DNA): TGTGCCAGCAGTTCCCCCGGCGGATCTTTCACAGATACGCAGTATTTT. It specifies CASSSPGGSFTDTQYF.

The chain combines TRBV6-2 or TRBV6-3 with TRBJ1-1, with 9 bases aligning to TRBD1. This CDR3 is 14 amino acids long. V shed 6 bases and J 5 bases; nucleotides not matched to a gene: 7. CDR1 is MNHEY and CDR2 is SVGEGT in the germline V gene. CDR3 amino acids: CASRIGTGRTEAFF. CDR3 DNA: TGTGCCAGCAGAATTGGGACAGGGAGGACTGAAGCTTTCTTT.

The V gene is TRBV2, the J gene TRBJ2-1; 10 positions match TRBD2. V shed 5 bases, J shed 4 bases, and the junction held 8 bases outside the gene matches. The CDR3 consists of 16 residues. CDR1 SNHLY and CDR2 FYNNEI come from the germline V gene. CDR3 coding DNA: TGTGCCAGCAGTCCTAGTGGACTAGCGGAGTACAATGAGCAGTTCTTC. Translated, it gives CASSPSGLAEYNEQFF.

This clonotype appeared a few times. The V call is TRBV19, the J call TRBJ2-7, with 8 bases identical to TRBD1. CDR1 LNHDA and CDR2 SQIVND come from the germline V gene (reference sequence). The CDR3 length is 16 residues. The V segment lost 5 bases and the J segment 0 bases; nucleotides outside the gene matches: 9. CDR3 residues: CASSLHGTGDSYEQYF. In DNA, the CDR3 is TGTGCCAGTAGTTTACACGGGACAGGAGACTCCTACGAGCAGTACTTC.

The chain employs TRBV7-8 and TRBJ2-4; 9 positions agree with TRBD2. Germline V lookup: CDR1 SGHVS, CDR2 FQNEAQ. The CDR3 covers 16 residues. V dropped 3 bases and J dropped 0; count of bases not matched to a gene: 3. CDR3 nucleotide sequence: TGTGCCAGCAGCTTGACTAGCGGTCTAGCCAAAAACATTCAGTACTTC. Amino acids: CASSLTSGLAKNIQYF.

This clonotype showed up just a few times. This chain connects TRBV19 to TRBJ2-3, with 10 bases matching TRBD2. Losses at the gene ends were 7 bases for V and 0 bases for J; bases not matched to a gene: 7. Germline CDR1 and CDR2: LNHDA and SQIVND (reference sequence). The CDR3 runs 16 residues. CDR3 region: CASTGTSGISTDTQYF. The CDR3 nucleotides are TGTGCCAGTACCGGTACTAGCGGGATTAGCACAGATACGCAGTATTTT.

The chain carries TRBV5-1 and TRBJ1-1, with 10 bases identical to TRBD1. V was pared by 1 base and J by 3 bases, with 3 bases of the junction left unmatched. Germline loops: CDR1 SGHRS, CDR2 YFSETQ. The CDR3 is made up of 15 amino acids. CDR3 bases: TGCGCCAGCAGCTTGATTGGGACAGGGGACACTGAAGCTTTCTTT. Translating gives CASSLIGTGDTEAFF.

Only a few counts were recorded for this clonotype. The chain couples TRBV7-2 to TRBJ2-4, with D possibly being TRBD2 (5 bases). The V end lost 2 bases, the J end lost 6 bases, and 8 bases lay between the germline ends. Germline CDR1 reads SGHTA; CDR2 reads FQGNSA. The CDR3 consists of 13 residues. The CDR3 DNA is TGTGCCAGCAGCTTACTGGACTCAAACATTCAGTACTTC. As protein: CASSLLDSNIQYF.

A few counts support this clonotype. The chain carries TRBV4-3 and TRBJ2-6; 9 positions match TRBD1. This CDR3 has 18 residues. The trim removed 3 bases at V and 0 bases at J, leaving 6 bases unmatched. Germline CDR1 is LGHNA and CDR2 is YSLEER. CDR3 sequence: CASSQAGTGISGANVLTF. The CDR3 coding sequence is TGCGCCAGCAGCCAGGCCGGGACAGGGATCTCTGGGGCCAACGTCCTGACTTTC.

The rearrangement uses TRBV2 and TRBJ2-2; D not resolved. The CDR3 totals 14 residues. Trimming removed 10 bases from V and 5 bases from J, with 17 bases in between. CDR1 and CDR2 from the germline V gene are SNHLY and FYNNEI. The CDR3 reads CATNGQDPTGELFF. The CDR3 nucleotides are TGTGCCACCAACGGGCAGGACCCGACCGGGGAGCTGTTTTTT.

V gene TRBV7-9 combines with J gene TRBJ2-3, with 11 bases lining up with TRBD2. This CDR3 comprises 16 residues. Looked up from germline, CDR1 is SEHNR and CDR2 is FQNEAQ (reference sequence). V gave up 5 bases and J gave up 2 bases; unmatched junction bases: 6. As DNA, the CDR3 is TGTGCCAGCAGCCCAAGACTAGCGGGGACCACAGATACGCAGTATTTT. It translates to CASSPRLAGTTDTQYF.

The chain joins TRBV4-1 to TRBJ1-2, with D uncertain. Trimming shortened V by 4 bases and J by 4 bases, and 10 bases separated the two germline ends. Germline values: CDR1 MGHRA, CDR2 YSYEKL. The CDR3 extends over 13 amino acids. The CDR3 reads CASSLYQSYGYTF. CDR3 DNA sequence: TGCGCCAGCAGCCTGTACCAGAGCTATGGCTACACCTTC.

This rearrangement joins TRBV6-2 or TRBV6-3 to TRBJ2-5; either TRBD1 or TRBD2 may fit D (5 bases each). V was cut by 3 bases and J by 2 bases, with 19 bases left in between. The CDR3 runs 17 residues. Germline V CDR1 and CDR2: MNHEY, SVGEGT. In DNA, the CDR3 is TGTGCCAGCAGTTATCCCCGAGGCAGGGACGATCAAGAGACCCAGTACTTC. Translation gives CASSYPRGRDDQETQYF.

This chain uses TRBV19 with TRBJ2-1, with TRBD2 matching over 8 bases. The CDR3 extends over 16 amino acids. The germline gives CDR1 LNHDA, CDR2 SQIVND (reference sequence). J lost 2 bases, V lost 4 bases, and 7 bases had no gene match. The CDR3: CASSSGRPLPYNEQFF. DNA of the CDR3: TGTGCCAGTAGTAGCGGGAGGCCGCTGCCCTACAATGAGCAGTTCTTC.

V gene TRBV6-6 combines with J gene TRBJ2-5; either TRBD1 or TRBD2 may fit D (6 bases each). CDR3 size: 16 residues. Germline CDR1 reads MNHNY; CDR2 reads SVGAGI (reference sequence). The V end was cut by 6 bases, the J end by 0 bases, with 17 bases between. In DNA form, the CDR3 reads TGTGCCAGCAGCCCCCAGGGGCGCGGGGACCAAGAGACCCAGTACTTC. It yields the protein CASSPQGRGDQETQYF.

The chain is built from TRBV12-3 or TRBV12-4 and TRBJ1-3; D not resolved. The CDR3 loop spans 15 amino acids. V shed 3 bases and J shed 1 base, with 10 bases lying between them. Here the CDR3 reads CASSFDTWSGNTIYF. In nucleotides, the CDR3 is TGTGCCAGCAGTTTCGACACTTGGTCTGGAAACACCATATATTTT.

The chain links TRBV5-6 to TRBJ2-7; tentatively, D is TRBD2 (5 bases). This CDR3 has 14 amino acids. Germline V gene lookup returns CDR1 SGHDT and CDR2 YYEEEE. Deletions cut 2 bases from V and 0 bases from J, with 9 bases between. CDR3 coding DNA: TGTGCCAGCAGCTTTGGGGAGAGCTCCTACGAGCAGTACTTC. Translating gives CASSFGESSYEQYF.

The chain links TRBV20-1 to TRBJ2-5; D is unclear. The germline V gene has CDR1 DFQATT and CDR2 SNEGSKA (reference sequence). CDR3 length: 16 residues. With 5 bases removed from V and 2 bases from J, the gap between germline ends came to 21 bases. CDR3: CSAAPMSAQSQETQYF. CDR3 nucleotides: TGCAGTGCTGCCCCGATGTCAGCCCAATCACAAGAGACCCAGTACTTC.

The V gene is TRBV7-2, the J gene TRBJ1-3; 7 bases agree with TRBD1. The germline V gene encodes CDR1 SGHTA and CDR2 FQGNSA. The junction had 8 bases not matched to a gene; V was cut back by 5 bases and J by 4 bases. The CDR3 sequence is 15 residues long. The CDR3 loop is CASSDQQGWGNTIYF. DNA for the CDR3: TGTGCCAGCAGCGACCAACAGGGGTGGGGAAACACCATATATTTT.